This TCR beta chain originates from a study of radiotherapy plus CTLA-4 blockade in lung cancer. This table comes from immunoSEQ multiplex PCR, and its TCRdb copy is limited to in-frame clones, with some not included. The sample has about 57,000 clones, 65% to 80% seen once; the top ten hold about 15%. This CDR3 has 12 residues. Trimming took off 7 bases at V and 2 bases at J, with 8 bases between the two ends. Germline V gene data show CDR1 as SNHLY and CDR2 as FYNNEI. Those patients who had chemo-refractory metastatic non-small-cell lung cancer were given focal radiation along with CTLA-4 blockade through ipilimumab.

This chain links TRBV2 with TRBJ1-2, with unresolved D. The sample consisted of peripheral blood, taken from a patient treated with radiotherapy plus ipilimumab. The sequence came from a human donor with non-small cell lung cancer who had a complete response to radiotherapy plus ipilimumab. CDR3 protein: CASNSGNYGYTF. CDR3 nucleotide sequence: TGTGCCAGCAACTCGGGGAACTATGGCTACACCTTC.